This T cell receptor beta chain came from a study of T cells after posttransplantation cyclophosphamide (dated by TCRdb to 2016 to 2017). Concerning the study at large: Using TRB sequencing, the study followed how the T cell repertoire rebuilt after myeloablative bone marrow transplantation with posttransplantation cyclophosphamide given as GVHD prophylaxis. Antigen receptor sequencing covered samples from 30 to 40 PTCy-treated patients and 15 to 20 of their related bone marrow donors. Blood from every one of the roughly 33 PTCy patients who had 1-year posttransplant specimens underwent TRB sequencing. Up to 3 additional blood samples from 2 to 5.2 years after transplant were also TRB-sequenced in 3 patients, as was pretransplant blood from several patients. TRA and TRB clonality were tightly correlated in ten or so samples, so subsequent TCR analyses focused on TRB only. Public TRB sequences were checked against a database of over 3,500 sequences associated with responses to pathogens, tumor antigens, self-antigens and alloantigens. Summary of the overall study and its limitations: The TRB repertoires of T cells infiltrating skin or the GI tract showed only limited overlap with the TRB repertoires found in blood. Across 40 to 55 patients, TRB clonality was highly associated with recipient CMV seropositivity and CMV reactivation, and PTCy diversity was similar to diversity in CNI/methotrexate controls. Donor-recipient similarity was low at 1-2 months but rose over the first year, and later blood repertoires were often dominated by donor CD8+ memory clones.

Its CDR3 holds 14 amino acids, cysteine through phenylalanine. Only CDR3 DNA is held: 42 bases, read in frame from base 1. In the germline V gene, CDR1 corresponds to MDHEN and CDR2 to SYDVKM. V is reduced by 10 bases and J by 5 bases, leaving a spacing of 21 bases between them. Genomic DNA was the input for TRB sequencing, which was run either with the immunoSEQ assay at survey resolution or with the hsTCRB kit. The authors' analysis ran thus. The immunoSEQ software handled the initial read processing, while the LymphoSeq R package was used for the repertoire analyses. For each TRB dataset, clonality was calculated as 1 minus normalized Shannon entropy, and the Gini coefficient was computed as well. Phenotypes of unsorted samples were inferred by mapping TRB sequences from sorted subsets of the recipient or donor onto unsorted samples of the same recipient. TCRdb took this table from immuneACCESS and kept in-frame rearrangements with V and J called. Such tables lack part of the clones; where checked against another copy, unresolved V genes explain under half of the gap, and the rest is unexplained. The DNA was the basis for D and trimming; V, J and clone size are from that table. There are 30,000 to 40,000 clones in this sample, and none of them is a singleton. More than 2% of the sample is in the top ten clones.

Peripheral blood samples were provided by related bone marrow donors on the day of marrow donation. Mononuclear cells from peripheral blood and bone marrow were separated by Ficoll-Hypaque density centrifugation and then cryopreserved. The sample holds a few counts of this clone. Its antigen specificity is not known. No base-level quality is on record; no much larger clone is a single base apart. Sequenced input: PBMCs. This sequence uses TRBV28 and TRBJ2-7; matching of 5 bases hints at TRBD1 as the D gene. The clonotype was recovered from a middle-aged man in good health, CMV-negative, and a related stem cell transplant donor. The CDR3 has the sequence CATQRGFLGHEQYF. The sequenced DNA: TGTGCCACCCAACGAGGATTTTTGGGGCACGAGCAGTACTTC.